This TCR beta chain was retrieved from a study of T-cell reconstitution after alpha-beta-depleted transplantation in children. Overall study findings and caveats: It was reported that alpha-beta T cells came from several hundred expanded graft clones (about two months after transplant). Surviving thymic progenitors and recipient T cells were the source of high TCRbeta diversity at day 60 in some patients. T-cell numbers and diversity, one year after transplant, stemmed largely from T cells that were newly produced.

As regards this clonotype: As yet, its antigen is unknown.

This CDR3 contains 15 residues. Trimming pared 3 bases from V and 4 bases from J, leaving 14 bases between. Unique molecular identifiers were incorporated during preparation of the TCRbeta library. Via MiXCR, TCRdb re-called the PCR reads, giving one row per CDR3 protein. Among 800,000 to 1,000,000 distinct CDR3 sequences listed, less than 30% were seen once. The specimen was PBMCs, mostly from graft donor cells, collected 360 days after TCRalphabeta/CD19-depleted stem cell transplant. The chain recombines TRBV12-3 or TRBV12-4 with TRBJ2-3; tentative D call: TRBD2 (5 bases). The TCR comes from a boy under three years old who had a stem cell transplant for SCID, so the T cells may come from the graft donor. The CDR3 sequence: CASSFRRSGPDTQYF. CDR3 bases: TGTGCCAGCAGTTTCAGGAGGAGTGGGCCAGATACGCAGTATTTT.